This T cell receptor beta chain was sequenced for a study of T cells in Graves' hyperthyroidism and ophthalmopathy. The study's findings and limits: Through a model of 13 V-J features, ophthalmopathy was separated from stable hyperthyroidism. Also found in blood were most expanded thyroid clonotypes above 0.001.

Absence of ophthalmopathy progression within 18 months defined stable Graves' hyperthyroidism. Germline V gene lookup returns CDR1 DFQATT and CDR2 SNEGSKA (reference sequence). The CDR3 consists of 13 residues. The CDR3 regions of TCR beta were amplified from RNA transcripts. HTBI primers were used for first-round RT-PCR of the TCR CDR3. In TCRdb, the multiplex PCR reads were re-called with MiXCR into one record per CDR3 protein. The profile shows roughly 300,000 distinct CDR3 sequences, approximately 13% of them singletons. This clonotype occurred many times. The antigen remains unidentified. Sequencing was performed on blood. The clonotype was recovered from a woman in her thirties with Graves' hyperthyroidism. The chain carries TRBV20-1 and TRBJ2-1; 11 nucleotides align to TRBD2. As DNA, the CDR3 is TGCAGACCGGGGACTAGCGGTGACAATGAGCAGTTCTTC. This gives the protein CRPGTSGDNEQFF.